This T cell receptor (beta chain) emerged from a study of blood T cell repertoires in COVID-19 (dated by TCRdb to the early 2020s). Background for the entire study: The collaborator samples originated in the United States, Italy and Spain and spanned the acute and convalescent phases of COVID-19. The material from the prospective study consisted of cDNA or gDNA derived from T cells, B-cell-depleted T cells, or PBMCs. The dataset comprised deeply sampled blood TCRbeta repertoires from subjects exposed to, actively infected with, or recovered from COVID-19. The repertoires were released in a freely available public database intended as a resource for research on the immune response to SARS-CoV-2. The samples were drawn from the first 160 participants of the ongoing ImmuneRACE study and from 1,254 subjects provided by 6 global collaborators. Nearly every sample came with metadata listing a de-identified subject ID, COVID-19 status, age in years and sex. Where available, HLA class I and class II types were obtained from metadata supplied by the sample provider rather than from assay-based typing.

This clone was counted a few times. The antigen it recognizes is unknown. No base quality values were provided; no much bigger clone lies one nucleotide off. The immunoSEQ Assay, a bias-controlled multiplex PCR, was used to amplify TCRbeta CDR3 regions from genomic DNA. The original pipeline was this. Within the assay, amplification of reference gene primers was used to estimate how many nucleated cells each sample contained. To quantify the absolute abundance of each unique TCRbeta CDR3 rearrangement, sequence reads were collapsed and filtered. Productive Simpson clonality was computed per sample as the square root of Simpson's diversity index over productive rearrangements. TCRdb limited this immuneACCESS table to in-frame rearrangements with V and J called. A share of clones is missing; checked studies link under half to unresolved V genes, and the rest is unexplained. That table furnishes V, J and clone size, whereas the DNA furnished D and trimming. The sample table shows about 210,000 clones, and around 82% are seen once. 2.5% to 3% of the sample goes to the ten largest clones.

Each collaborating institution followed its own protocols to collect whole blood in K2EDTA tubes. Collaborator samples were shipped for TCRbeta analysis as frozen whole blood, isolated PBMCs, or DNA extracted from either sample type. Broad study findings and their caveats: The amount of clinical and demographic metadata varied by source and participant and was provided uncurated.

The receptor was derived from a man aged 45 to 65 with active or convalescent COVID-19. The specimen was peripheral blood.

Here the CDR3 is given as CASSVTGSTGELFF. The sequence in DNA is TGTGCCAGCAGCGTGACAGGGTCCACCGGGGAGCTGTTTTTT. The chain was built from TRBV9 and TRBJ2-2, and TRBD1 matches 7 of the central bases. CDR3 length: 14 amino acids, cysteine to phenylalanine. The DNA shown is the 42-base CDR3, in frame from base 1. Sequences SGDLS (CDR1) and YYNGEE (CDR2) are obtained from the germline V gene. V lost 2 bases and J lost 4 bases, and the count of bases not matched to a germline gene is 2.